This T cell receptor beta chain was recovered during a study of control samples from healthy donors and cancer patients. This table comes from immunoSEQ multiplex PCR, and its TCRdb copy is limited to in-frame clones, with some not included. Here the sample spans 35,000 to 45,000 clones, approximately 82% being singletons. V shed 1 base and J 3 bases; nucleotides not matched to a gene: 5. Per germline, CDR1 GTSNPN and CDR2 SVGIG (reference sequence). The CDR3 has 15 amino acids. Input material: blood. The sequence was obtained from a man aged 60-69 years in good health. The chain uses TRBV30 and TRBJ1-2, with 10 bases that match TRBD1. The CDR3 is CAWSGPGTGDYGYTF. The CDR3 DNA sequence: TGTGCCTGGAGTGGTCCCGGGACAGGGGACTATGGCTACACCTTC. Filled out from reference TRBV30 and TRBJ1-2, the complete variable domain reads SQTIHQWPATLVQPVGSPLSLECTVEGTSNPNLYWYRQAAGRGLQLLFYSVGIGQISSEVPQNLSASRPQDRQFILSSKKLLLSDSGFYLCAWSGPGTGDYGYTFGSGTRLTVV.